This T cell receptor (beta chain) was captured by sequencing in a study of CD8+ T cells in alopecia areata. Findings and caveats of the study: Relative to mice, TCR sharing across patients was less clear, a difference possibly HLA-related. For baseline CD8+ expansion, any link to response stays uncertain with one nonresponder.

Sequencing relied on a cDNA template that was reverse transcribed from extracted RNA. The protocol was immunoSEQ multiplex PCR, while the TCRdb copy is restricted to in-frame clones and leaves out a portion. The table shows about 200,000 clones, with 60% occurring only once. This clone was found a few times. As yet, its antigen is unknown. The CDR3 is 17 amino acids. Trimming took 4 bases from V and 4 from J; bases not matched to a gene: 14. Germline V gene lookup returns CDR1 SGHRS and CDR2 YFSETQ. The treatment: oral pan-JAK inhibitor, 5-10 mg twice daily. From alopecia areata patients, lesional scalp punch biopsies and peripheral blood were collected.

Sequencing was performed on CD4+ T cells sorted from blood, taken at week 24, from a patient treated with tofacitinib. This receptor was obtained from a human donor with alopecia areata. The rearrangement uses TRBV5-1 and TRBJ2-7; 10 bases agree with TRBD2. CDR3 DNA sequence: TGCGCCAGCAGCCCCCTATTGACTAGCGGGCTAGAATACGAGCAGTACTTC. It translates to CASSPLLTSGLEYEQYF.